Described below is a single TCR beta chain sequence and its context. Antigen: not known. The source of the sample is a study of T cell clonotyping in hematopoietic cell transplantation. Whole-study results and caveats: At the given depth, recipient repertoires were over 97% de novo clonotypes.

The CDR3 sequence is 13 residues long. Germline assignment: CDR1 MGHRA and CDR2 YSYEKL. Trimming removed 0 bases at V and 10 bases at J, with 12 bases between. Sequencing was performed with immunoSEQ multiplex PCR; in TCRdb, only in-frame clones are kept and a portion is missing. The data show 4,500 to 5,000 clones, 90% seen once. The chain is built from TRBV4-1 and TRBJ1-1, with a possible D match to TRBD1 (5 bases). The sequencing sample was made of peripheral blood mononuclear cells. The TCR sequence derives from a man aged 35 to 55 in good health. Some clones in this sample may be carry-over from other donors' samples. Here the CDR3 DNA reads TGCGCCAGCAGCCAAGAAGGTAACGGGGCAGCTTTCTTT. This gives the protein CASSQEGNGAAFF.